The clone carrying this T cell receptor beta chain appeared many times. The CDR3 is 14 residues long. Per germline, CDR1 MNHNS and CDR2 SASEGT. Trimming cost V 7 bases and J 9 bases; bases outside gene matches: 8. In TCRdb, the PCR reads were re-called with MiXCR into one record per CDR3 protein. The table records thousands of distinct CDR3 sequences, roughly 15% of them present only once. These data originate in a study of tumor-infiltrating lymphocytes in oesophageal squamous cell carcinoma. The source is a male donor with esophageal squamous cell carcinoma. Sequencing was performed on normal esophageal tissue next to the tumor. The V and J genes are TRBV6-1 and TRBJ2-1; 11 nucleotides match TRBD2. CDR3: CASTRLAGSGEQFF. CDR3 nucleotides: TGTGCCAGCACAAGACTAGCGGGGTCTGGTGAGCAGTTCTTC.